Listed below are T cell receptor beta chains from one sample, sequenced in a study of cytotoxic CD8 clonotypes in ibrutinib-treated CLL. Profiled with immunoSEQ multiplex PCR; TCRdb holds only in-frame clones, not every one. The sample lists around 310,000 clones, around four fifths occurring once. The sample was PBMCs, taken before ibrutinib treatment. The source is a human donor with chronic lymphocytic leukemia. Both conserved end residues are part of each CDR3. Fields, in order: CDR3 protein, CDR3 DNA, J gene, D gene, V gene. A D gene is named only where the DNA matches it firmly.

cdr3_aa: CATSRDLSYEQYF; cdr3_nt: TGTGCCACCAGCAGAGATCTATCCTACGAGCAGTACTTC; j_call: TRBJ2-7; d_call: NA; v_call: TRBV15
cdr3_aa: CASSEIATVYGYTF; cdr3_nt: TGTGCCAGCAGTGAAATCGCAACAGTATATGGCTACACCTTC; j_call: TRBJ1-2; d_call: NA; v_call: TRBV2
cdr3_aa: CASSNRDRGSYEQYF; cdr3_nt: TGTGCCAGCAGCAACCGGGACAGGGGATCCTACGAGCAGTACTTC; j_call: TRBJ2-7; d_call: TRBD1; v_call: TRBV7-8
cdr3_aa: CASSQEASGTGNEQFF; cdr3_nt: TGCGCCAGCAGCCAAGAGGCTAGCGGGACCGGTAATGAGCAGTTCTTC; j_call: TRBJ2-1; d_call: TRBD2; v_call: TRBV4-1
cdr3_aa: CASSISGATGQFF; cdr3_nt: TGTGCCAGTAGTATATCAGGGGCAACGGGGCAGTTCTTC; j_call: TRBJ2-1; d_call: NA; v_call: TRBV19
cdr3_aa: CASSIQQGDTQYF; cdr3_nt: TGTGCCAGCAGCATACAACAGGGGGATACGCAGTATTTT; j_call: TRBJ2-3; d_call: TRBD1; v_call: TRBV7-8
cdr3_aa: CASSLARGGETQYF; cdr3_nt: TGCGCCAGCAGCTTGGCACGAGGGGGAGAGACCCAGTACTTC; j_call: TRBJ2-5; d_call: NA; v_call: TRBV5-1
cdr3_aa: CASSVWTSGISLNTQYF; cdr3_nt: TGTGCCAGTAGTGTGTGGACTAGCGGGATTTCGCTGAATACGCAGTATTTT; j_call: TRBJ2-3; d_call: TRBD2; v_call: TRBV19
cdr3_aa: CASGGSYEQYF; cdr3_nt: TGTGCCAGTGGGGGCTCCTACGAGCAGTACTTC; j_call: TRBJ2-7; d_call: NA; v_call: TRBV19
cdr3_aa: CASSALAGGSNEQFF; cdr3_nt: TGTGCCAGCAGCGCACTAGCGGGAGGCTCCAATGAGCAGTTCTTC; j_call: TRBJ2-1; d_call: TRBD2; v_call: TRBV9
cdr3_aa: CASSQDPYQGTEAFF; cdr3_nt: TGCGCCAGCAGCCAAGATCCATACCAGGGTACTGAAGCTTTCTTT; j_call: TRBJ1-1; d_call: NA; v_call: TRBV4-3